A single sample gave rise to the 10 T cell receptor beta chains below, sequenced in a study of CD8 T cells in ankylosing spondylitis. TCRdb fed the 5' RACE reads into MiXCR, producing one record per CDR3 protein. The repertoire has around 300,000 distinct CDR3 sequences, less than 25% of them found once; the top ten carry 3.5%. Sequenced: blood, either unsorted or a sorted T cell fraction (not recorded which). These receptors all come from a female donor with ankylosing spondylitis or in good health (not recorded which).

In its sample, this clonotype was seen a few times. This chain links TRBV7-8 with TRBJ1-1; D call uncertain. From germline, CDR1 is SGHVS and CDR2 FQNEAQ. V gave up 1 base and J gave up 1 base, with 10 bases separating them. This CDR3 has 15 residues. CDR3 loop: CASSLVMYGNTEAFF. CDR3 in DNA: TGTGCCAGCAGCTTAGTGATGTACGGGAACACTGAAGCTTTCTTT.

This clonotype showed up many times. As DNA, the CDR3 is TGTGCCAGCAGCTTAGGGGGGGGACTAGCGGGAAATGAGCAGTTCTTC. This sequence encodes CASSLGGGLAGNEQFF. The chain is built from TRBV7-9 and TRBJ2-1, with 13 bases aligning to TRBD2. The CDR3 loop spans 16 amino acids. CDR1 is SEHNR, CDR2 FQNEAQ, per germline (reference sequence). The V segment lost 1 base and the J segment 7 bases; nucleotides outside the gene matches: 4.

This clonotype was picked up a small number of times. The chain employs TRBV3-1 and TRBJ2-7; no firm D call. Germline loops: CDR1 LGHDT, CDR2 YNNKEL (reference sequence). The length of the CDR3 is 14 residues. Trimming cost V 4 bases and J 4 bases, with 14 bases left between them. This CDR3 reads CASSLDVGVYEQYF. DNA for the CDR3: TGTGCCAGCAGCCTCGACGTAGGAGTTTACGAGCAGTACTTC.

The rearrangement uses TRBV5-1 and TRBJ2-3; 16 bases are a match to TRBD2. V lost 3 bases, J lost 6 bases, and 7 bases stayed unmatched. The CDR3 covers 17 residues. Germline loops: CDR1 SGHRS, CDR2 YFSETQ. The CDR3 region has the DNA TGCGCCAGCAGCTCCGGGACTAGCGGGAGGGCCAGGGATACGCAGTATTTT. Its translation is CASSSGTSGRARDTQYF. Using reference TRBV5-1 and TRBJ2-3 for the parts outside the CDR3, the full variable domain is KAGVTQTPRYLIKTRGQQVTLSCSPISGHRSVSWYQQTPGQGLQFLFEYFSETQRNKGNFPGRFSGRQFSNSRSEMNVSTLELGDSALYLCASSSGTSGRARDTQYFGPGTRLTVL.

This clonotype has only one observation. The chain joins TRBV5-1 to TRBJ2-1; either TRBD1 or TRBD2 may fit D (5 bases each). This CDR3 is built from 14 residues. Germline V gene sequence: CDR1 SGHRS, CDR2 YFSETQ. Trimming took off 7 bases at V and 4 bases at J, with 15 bases between the two ends. CDR3 sequence (DNA): TGCGCCAGCTTCGGGACGAGCCCTTACAATGAGCAGTTCTTC. Amino acids: CASFGTSPYNEQFF.

This clonotype appeared a few times. This chain joins TRBV6-2 or TRBV6-3 and TRBJ2-7, with TRBD1 matching over 8 bases. The J segment lost 6 bases and the V segment lost 6 bases, leaving 10 bases of the junction unmatched. The CDR3 has 14 residues. The germline V gene encodes CDR1 MNHEY and CDR2 SVGEGT. The CDR3 region has the DNA TGTGCCAGCAGCCGTCCCGGGACAGGATTCGAGCAGTACTTC. This encodes CASSRPGTGFEQYF.

This clonotype was seen many times. CDR3 bases: TGCAGTGCTAATGACAGGGGGAATGAGCAGTTCTTC. Translating gives CSANDRGNEQFF. The chain employs TRBV20-1 and TRBJ2-1; 9 nucleotides match TRBD1. Germline CDR1 is DFQATT and CDR2 is SNEGSKA (reference sequence). The CDR3 totals 12 residues. Trimming removed 4 bases from V and 7 bases from J; junction bases left unmatched: 2.

The CDR3 DNA reads as TGCAGTGCTAGCTCAGGGGAGGGTCAGCCCCAGCATTTT. Residues: CSASSGEGQPQHF. The rearrangement uses TRBV20-1 and TRBJ1-5; perhaps TRBD1 as D (6 bases). V was shortened by 3 bases and J by 6 bases, with 12 bases between the two germline ends. Germline V lookup: CDR1 DFQATT, CDR2 SNEGSKA (reference sequence). This CDR3 spans 13 amino acids.

This clonotype has ten or more counts. V is TRBV12-3 or TRBV12-4 and J is TRBJ2-7; 12 bases are a match to TRBD2. The CDR3 has 14 amino acids. The ends lost 6 bases at V and 7 bases at J; junction bases unmatched: 7. CDR3: CASSVGLAGREQYF. The CDR3 bases are TGTGCCAGCAGCGTAGGACTAGCGGGACGGGAGCAGTACTTC.

This clonotype was seen just once. This chain joins TRBV11-2 and TRBJ2-3; no reliable D call. Trimming removed 5 bases at V and 11 bases at J, with 11 bases between. The germline V gene encodes CDR1 SGHAT and CDR2 FQNNGV. The CDR3 covers 11 residues. CDR3 nucleotides: TGTGCCAGCAGCCCTTCCCTAATGCAGTATTTT. The encoded protein is CASSPSLMQYF.